Sequencing of this T cell receptor beta chain was carried out in a study of blood T cell repertoires in COVID-19. Study-wide context: Italy, Spain and the United States were the sources of the convalescent and acute COVID-19 samples. PBMCs, B-cell-depleted T cells, or T cells provided the cDNA or gDNA that made up the material.

As processed by the authors: Quantification of nucleated cells was approximated via reference gene primer amplification. Sequencing was performed with immunoSEQ multiplex PCR; in TCRdb, only in-frame clones are kept and a portion is missing. V and J calls and clone size are given by that table; D and trimming were obtained from the DNA. This sample has over 200,000 clones, with approximately 81% found just once. Germline CDR1 reads LNHDA; CDR2 reads SQIVND (reference sequence). CDR3 size: 12 residues. The V and J ends lost 5 bases and 8 bases respectively, with 11 bases between them. This rearrangement joins TRBV19 to TRBJ2-3, with D possibly being TRBD2 (5 bases). The clonotype comes from a woman older than 75 with acute or convalescent COVID-19. Material: peripheral blood. This CDR3 is CASSEGEGTQYF. The CDR3 DNA follows: TGTGCCAGTAGTGAGGGCGAGGGTACGCAGTATTTT. The full variable domain, its missing parts supplied by reference TRBV19 and TRBJ2-3, is DGGITQSPKYLFRKEGQNVTLSCEQNLNHDAMYWYRQDPGQGLRLIYYSQIVNDFQKGDIAEGYSVSREKKESFPLTVTSAQKNPTAFYLCASSEGEGTQYFGPGTRLTVL.